Below, 3 T cell receptor beta chains from the same sample are listed, as sequenced in a study of PD-1 blockade in classical Hodgkin lymphoma. The protocol was immunoSEQ multiplex PCR, while the TCRdb copy is restricted to in-frame clones and leaves out a portion. Of 20,000 to 25,000 clones listed, around 94% were seen once; the top ten hold about 5%. Regarding time point: newly diagnosed, previously untreated cHL patient sample. Source material: peripheral blood mononuclear cells (PBMCs). The receptors shown here come from a human donor with classical Hodgkin lymphoma.

The chain recombines TRBV4-3 with TRBJ1-5, with D perhaps matching TRBD1 (5 bases). This CDR3 has 16 amino acids. The V end lost 0 bases, the J end lost 4 bases, and 13 bases lay between the germline ends. Germline V gene sequence: CDR1 LGHNA, CDR2 YSLEER. The CDR3 loop reads CASSQDNTGPNQPQHF. CDR3 nucleotides: TGCGCCAGCAGCCAAGATAATACGGGGCCGAATCAGCCCCAGCATTTT.

The V call is TRBV7-2, the J call TRBJ2-7; a weak D match, TRBD1 (5 bases). The CDR3 loop spans 15 amino acids. V dropped 5 bases and J dropped 0 bases, with 14 bases sitting between them. From germline, CDR1 is SGHTA and CDR2 FQGNSA. The chain's CDR3 is CASSQRRQTSYEQYF. CDR3 coding DNA: TGTGCCAGCAGCCAGCGTAGACAGACCTCCTACGAGCAGTACTTC.

The chain employs TRBV6-1 and TRBJ1-2; maybe TRBD1 (5 bases). Deletions cut 3 bases from V and 1 base from J, with 15 bases between. Germline CDR1 and CDR2: MNHNS and SASEGT. The CDR3 extends over 16 amino acids. The CDR3 loop reads CASSDPARAFNYGYTF. The CDR3 DNA reads as TGTGCCAGCAGTGATCCCGCCAGGGCCTTTAACTATGGCTACACCTTC.